This T cell receptor beta chain emerged from a study of T cell responses to AZD1222 COVID-19 vaccine. Here immunoSEQ multiplex PCR was the method, and the copy in TCRdb shows in-frame clones only, minus some. The table shows more than 100,000 clones, with roughly 92% occurring only once. Germline V gene lookup returns CDR1 SGHNT and CDR2 YYREEE (reference sequence). CDR3 length equals 13 residues. V lost 4 bases, J lost 5 bases, and 12 bases lay in between. Findings and caveats of the study: Clonal diversity may have been underestimated in mostly white British donors. Among spike-specific TCRs, nearly half reportedly target unmutated variant regions.

Of note for this clone: Its antigen is unidentified.

The chain carries TRBV5-4 and TRBJ1-2; no clear D gene. The receptor comes from an adult in good health. The source was peripheral blood, collected on day 0 of AZD1222 vaccination. CDR3 sequence (DNA): TGTGCCAGCAGCCTAACGGAGGTATATGGCTACACCTTC. Its protein is CASSLTEVYGYTF.